Listed here are 16 T cell receptor beta chains from one sample, sequenced in a study of massively parallel sequencing of T cell beta chains. From the 5' RACE reads, TCRdb called clonotypes with MiXCR, one entry per CDR3 protein. The sample lists about 4,700 distinct CDR3 sequences, around two fifths occurring once. Sequenced input: commercial RNA from peripheral blood pooled from many donors. Every receptor here comes from a pool of human donors in good health; the sample was commercial RNA pooled from many donors.

The chain joins TRBV28 to TRBJ2-7; D unclear. With 2 bases removed from V and 5 bases from J, the gap between germline ends came to 10 bases. Germline V gene data show CDR1 as MDHEN and CDR2 as SYDVKM. There are 13 residues in the CDR3. CDR3 protein: CASSLLGSHEQYF. Here the CDR3 DNA reads TGTGCCAGCAGTTTACTGGGGTCCCACGAGCAGTACTTC.

The chain is built from TRBV6-2 or TRBV6-3 and TRBJ1-5; 7 bases agree with TRBD1. Germline V gene lookup returns CDR1 MNHEY and CDR2 SVGEGT. The CDR3 covers 15 residues. V was pared by 2 bases and J by 5 bases, with 6 bases of the junction left unmatched. The CDR3 bases are TGTGCCAGCAGTTACCGGACAGGTTGGGATCAGCCCCAGCATTTT. Amino acids: CASSYRTGWDQPQHF.

The V and J genes are TRBV6-2 or TRBV6-3 and TRBJ2-5; 7 bases fit TRBD1. Germline V gives CDR1 MNHEY, CDR2 SVGEGT. The CDR3 is made up of 13 amino acids. V gave up 7 bases and J gave up 2 bases; unmatched junction bases: 4. CDR3 nucleotides: TGTGCCAGCACCATGACAGGGCAAGAGACCCAGTACTTC. It is translated as CASTMTGQETQYF.

This clonotype is large (0.1 to 1%) within its sample. The CDR3: CSARRWDTEAFF. The CDR3 DNA reads as TGCAGTGCTAGAAGGTGGGACACTGAAGCTTTCTTT. This rearrangement joins TRBV20-1 to TRBJ1-1; D gene unclear. The germline gives CDR1 DFQATT, CDR2 SNEGSKA (reference sequence). V was clipped by 2 bases and J by 3 bases, with 7 bases between them. The CDR3 spans 12 residues.

A note on this clonotype: The CDR3 ends on some other residue instead of the conserved phenylalanine or tryptophan, so this is likely a read error. The V gene is TRBV20-1, the J gene TRBJ1-2; D call uncertain. Germline loops: CDR1 DFQATT, CDR2 SNEGSKA (reference sequence). There are 12 residues in the CDR3. V was shortened by 3 bases and J by 2 bases, with 7 bases between the two germline ends. The CDR3 spells CSASVGNYGYTL. CDR3 in DNA: TGCAGTGCTAGTGTGGGGAACTATGGCTACACCCTC.

The V and J genes are TRBV7-1 and TRBJ1-5, with D unclear. TRBV7-1 is treated as an ORF (open reading frame) with a function not yet certain. The CDR3 runs to 13 residues. The ends were cut back, 8 bases at V and 3 bases at J, with 11 bases in the middle. The CDR3 here is CASGREANQPQHF. The CDR3, as DNA: TGTGCCAGCGGGAGGGAGGCCAATCAGCCCCAGCATTTT.

This clonotype was detected a few times. The V and J genes are TRBV7-1 and TRBJ2-5, with a tentative D call TRBD2 (6 bases). TRBV7-1 is flagged as an ORF with uncertain function. CDR3 size: 14 residues. V was shortened by 3 bases and J by 5 bases, with 13 bases between the two germline ends. The CDR3 region is CASSSREYGETQYF. The CDR3, as DNA: TGTGCCAGCAGCTCTCGGGAGTACGGGGAGACCCAGTACTTC.

CDR3 in DNA: TGCAGTGCTCTCACCAAAAGGGCCGGGGAGCTGTTTTTT. It encodes CSALTKRAGELFF. The chain combines TRBV20-1 with TRBJ2-2; D unresolved. Trimming stripped 5 bases from V and 6 bases from J, with 13 bases between. The CDR3 sequence is 13 residues long. Germline V gives CDR1 DFQATT, CDR2 SNEGSKA (reference sequence).

J is TRBJ1-4 and V is TRBV4-2; the D is unclear. V lost 4 bases to trimming and J lost 7 bases, with 16 bases between them. The germline gives CDR1 LGHNA, CDR2 YNFKEQ. The CDR3 has 15 amino acids. As DNA, the CDR3 is TGTGCCAGCAGCCCCCGGACGAGAGATAGTGAAAAACTGTTTTTT. Protein: CASSPRTRDSEKLFF.

This sequence joins TRBV20-1 and TRBJ2-5, with D perhaps matching TRBD2 (5 bases). Germline V gene data show CDR1 as DFQATT and CDR2 as SNEGSKA (reference sequence). The germline V and J ends were trimmed by 7 bases and 4 bases, with 13 bases remaining between them. The CDR3 covers 12 residues. The chain's CDR3 is CSGMRDVETQYF. The CDR3 DNA is TGCAGTGGAATGAGGGATGTAGAGACCCAGTACTTC.

This clonotype was detected a few times. The chain recombines TRBV5-1 with TRBJ1-1; D gene unclear. With 0 bases removed from V and 8 bases from J, the gap between germline ends came to 11 bases. The CDR3 runs 13 residues. Germline loops: CDR1 SGHRS, CDR2 YFSETQ. CDR3 amino acids: CASSLGFVSEAFF. CDR3 in DNA: TGCGCCAGCAGCTTGGGTTTTGTGAGCGAAGCTTTCTTT.

The chain joins TRBV4-2 to TRBJ2-1; 8 bases agree with TRBD1. Losses at the gene ends were 4 bases for V and 7 bases for J; bases not matched to a gene: 6. The CDR3 is 14 amino acids. Germline CDR1 and CDR2: LGHNA and YNFKEQ. CDR3 loop: CASSPWGQANEQFF. DNA for the CDR3: TGTGCCAGCAGCCCTTGGGGACAGGCGAATGAGCAGTTCTTC.

This clonotype was counted a few times. The rearrangement uses TRBV7-1 and TRBJ2-3, with D uncertain. TRBV7-1 is an open reading frame whose function is uncertain. V lost 3 bases to trimming and J lost 7 bases, with 8 bases between them. This CDR3 has 12 residues. This chain's CDR3 is CASSSTTNTQYF. In nucleotides, the CDR3 is TGTGCCAGCAGCTCTACTACGAATACGCAGTATTTT.

The rearrangement links TRBV20-1 to TRBJ2-7; 7 bases are shared with TRBD1. The ends lost 2 bases at V and 0 bases at J; junction bases unmatched: 7. Germline V gives CDR1 DFQATT, CDR2 SNEGSKA (reference sequence). CDR3 length: 15 residues. CDR3 coding DNA: TGCAGTGCTAGAACACCGGACAGGCCCTCCTACGAGCAGTACTTC. Translated: CSARTPDRPSYEQYF.

V gene TRBV20-1 combines with J gene TRBJ1-3; the D gene is possibly TRBD1 (5 bases). The germline CDR1 and CDR2 sequences are DFQATT and SNEGSKA (reference sequence). V shed 6 bases and J shed 2 bases, with 11 bases lying between them. The CDR3 contains 13 residues. CDR3 nucleotides: TGCAGTGCGCCGACAGTAACTGGAAACACCATATATTTT. It yields the protein CSAPTVTGNTIYF.

The chain links TRBV19 to TRBJ1-5; the D is unclear. The CDR3 extends over 13 amino acids. Deletions cut 1 base from V and 4 bases from J, with 5 bases between. Germline V gene sequence: CDR1 LNHDA, CDR2 SQIVND (reference sequence). This CDR3 is CASSIVWNQPQHF. The CDR3 DNA follows: TGTGCCAGTAGTATAGTGTGGAATCAGCCCCAGCATTTT. Drawing the rest from reference TRBV19 and TRBJ1-5, the complete variable domain is DGGITQSPKYLFRKEGQNVTLSCEQNLNHDAMYWYRQDPGQGLRLIYYSQIVNDFQKGDIAEGYSVSREKKESFPLTVTSAQKNPTAFYLCASSIVWNQPQHFGDGTRLSIL.